This TCR beta chain was captured in a study of blood T cell repertoires in COVID-19. Study overall: The cDNA or gDNA used as material had been derived from T cells, B-cell-depleted T cells, or PBMCs.

Looked up from germline, CDR1 is MNHEY and CDR2 is SVGAGI. Deletions cut 6 bases from V and 3 bases from J, with 11 bases between. CDR3 length: 13 residues. The assay was immunoSEQ multiplex PCR, and TCRdb's table has in-frame clones only and misses some. The data contain approximately 150,000 clones, 70% to 90% of them singletons. The table lists this clone with a count of one. The genes are TRBV6-5 and TRBJ1-1; D remains ambiguous. This TCR came from a man in his 70s with active COVID-19. The specimen sequenced was peripheral blood. CDR3 protein: CASSVAVHTEAFF. The DNA for the CDR3 is TGTGCCAGCAGCGTAGCGGTTCACACTGAAGCTTTCTTT.